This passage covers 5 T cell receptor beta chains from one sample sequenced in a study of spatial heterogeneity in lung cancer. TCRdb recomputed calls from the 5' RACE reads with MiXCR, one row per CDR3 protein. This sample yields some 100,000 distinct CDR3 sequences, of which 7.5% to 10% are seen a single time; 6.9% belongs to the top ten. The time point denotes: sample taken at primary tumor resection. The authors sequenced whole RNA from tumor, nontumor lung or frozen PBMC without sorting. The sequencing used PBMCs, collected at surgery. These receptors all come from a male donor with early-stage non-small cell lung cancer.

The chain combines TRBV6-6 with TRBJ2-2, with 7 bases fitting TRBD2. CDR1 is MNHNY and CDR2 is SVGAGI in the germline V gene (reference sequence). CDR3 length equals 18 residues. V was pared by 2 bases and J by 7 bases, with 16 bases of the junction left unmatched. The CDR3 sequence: CASSYPTMGGRGIGELFF. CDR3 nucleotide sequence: TGTGCCAGCAGTTACCCCACGATGGGCGGGAGAGGGATCGGGGAGCTGTTTTTT.

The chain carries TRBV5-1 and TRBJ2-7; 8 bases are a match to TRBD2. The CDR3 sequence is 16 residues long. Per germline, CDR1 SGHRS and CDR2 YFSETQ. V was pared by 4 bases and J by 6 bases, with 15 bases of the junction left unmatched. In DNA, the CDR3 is TGCGCCAGCAGCCCCACGTGGGGTAGCGGGACCTCCGAGCAGTACTTC. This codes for CASSPTWGSGTSEQYF.

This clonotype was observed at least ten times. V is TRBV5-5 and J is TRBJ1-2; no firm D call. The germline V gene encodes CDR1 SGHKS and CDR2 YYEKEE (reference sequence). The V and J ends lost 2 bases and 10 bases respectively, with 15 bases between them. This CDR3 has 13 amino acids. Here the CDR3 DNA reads TGTGCCAGCAGCTTAGACCCCAGGAACGTCTACACCTTC. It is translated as CASSLDPRNVYTF. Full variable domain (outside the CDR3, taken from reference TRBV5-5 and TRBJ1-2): DAGVTQSPTHLIKTRGQQVTLRCSPISGHKSVSWYQQVLGQGPQFIFQYYEKEERGRGNFPDRFSARQFPNYSSELNVNALLLGDSALYLCASSLDPRNVYTFGSGTRLTVV.

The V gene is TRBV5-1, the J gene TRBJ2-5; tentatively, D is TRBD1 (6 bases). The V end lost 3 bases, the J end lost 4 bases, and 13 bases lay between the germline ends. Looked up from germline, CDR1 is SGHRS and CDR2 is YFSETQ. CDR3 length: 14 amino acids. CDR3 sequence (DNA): TGCGCCAGCAGCTCCACAGGGCGCGGAGAGACCCAGTACTTC. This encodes CASSSTGRGETQYF.

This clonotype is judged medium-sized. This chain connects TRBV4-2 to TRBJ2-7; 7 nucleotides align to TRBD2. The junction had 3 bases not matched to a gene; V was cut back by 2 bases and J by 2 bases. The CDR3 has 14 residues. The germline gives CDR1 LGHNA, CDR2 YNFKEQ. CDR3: CASSQSGGTYEQYF. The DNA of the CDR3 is TGTGCCAGCAGCCAATCGGGGGGTACCTACGAGCAGTACTTC.